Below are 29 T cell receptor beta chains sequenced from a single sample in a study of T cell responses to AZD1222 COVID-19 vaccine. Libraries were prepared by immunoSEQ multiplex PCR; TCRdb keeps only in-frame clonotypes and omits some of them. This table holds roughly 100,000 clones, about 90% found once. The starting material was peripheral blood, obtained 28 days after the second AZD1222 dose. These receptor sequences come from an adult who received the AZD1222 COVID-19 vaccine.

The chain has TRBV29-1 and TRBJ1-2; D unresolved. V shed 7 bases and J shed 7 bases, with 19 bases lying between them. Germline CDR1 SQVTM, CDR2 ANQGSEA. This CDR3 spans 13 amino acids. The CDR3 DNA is TGCAGCGCATCGACGGGATCTGAGGCTGGCTACACCTTC. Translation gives CSASTGSEAGYTF.

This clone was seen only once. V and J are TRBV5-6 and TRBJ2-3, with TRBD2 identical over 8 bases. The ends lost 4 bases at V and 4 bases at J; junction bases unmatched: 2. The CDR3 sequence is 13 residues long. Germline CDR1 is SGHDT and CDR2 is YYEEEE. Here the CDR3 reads CASSPGGADTQYF. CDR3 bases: TGTGCCAGCAGCCCGGGGGGGGCAGATACGCAGTATTTT.

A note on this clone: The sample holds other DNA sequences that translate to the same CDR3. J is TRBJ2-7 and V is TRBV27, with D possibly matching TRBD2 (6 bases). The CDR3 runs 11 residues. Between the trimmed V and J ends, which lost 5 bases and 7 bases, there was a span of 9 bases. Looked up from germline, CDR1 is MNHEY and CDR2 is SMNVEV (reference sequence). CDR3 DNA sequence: TGTGCCAGCAGTCTCGGGAGTGAGCAGTACTTC. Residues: CASSLGSEQYF.

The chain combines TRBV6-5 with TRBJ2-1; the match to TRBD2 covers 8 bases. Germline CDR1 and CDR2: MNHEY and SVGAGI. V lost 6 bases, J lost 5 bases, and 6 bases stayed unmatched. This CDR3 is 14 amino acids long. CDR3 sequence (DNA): TGTGCCAGCAGGGTAGCGGGGAAAAACAATGAGCAGTTCTTC. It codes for CASRVAGKNNEQFF.

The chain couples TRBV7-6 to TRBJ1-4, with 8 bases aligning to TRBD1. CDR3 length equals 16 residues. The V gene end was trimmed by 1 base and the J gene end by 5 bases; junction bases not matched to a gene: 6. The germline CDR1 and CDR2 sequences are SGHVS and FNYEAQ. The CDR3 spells CASSLVGQGANEKLFF. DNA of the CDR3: TGTGCCAGCAGCTTAGTAGGTCAGGGGGCGAATGAAAAACTGTTTTTT.

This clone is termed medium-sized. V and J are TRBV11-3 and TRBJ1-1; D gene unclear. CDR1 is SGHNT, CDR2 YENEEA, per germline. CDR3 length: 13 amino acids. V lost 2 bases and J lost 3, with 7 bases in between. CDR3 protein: CASSLSVYTEAFF. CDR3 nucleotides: TGTGCCAGCAGCTTATCAGTCTACACTGAAGCTTTCTTT.

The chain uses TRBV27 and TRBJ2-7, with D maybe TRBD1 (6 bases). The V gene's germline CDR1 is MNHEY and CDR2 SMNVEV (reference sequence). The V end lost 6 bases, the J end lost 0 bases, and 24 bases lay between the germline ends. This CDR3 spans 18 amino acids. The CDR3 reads CASRKDRDTGFSSYEQYF. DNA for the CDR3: TGTGCCAGCAGAAAGGACAGAGATACCGGCTTTAGCTCCTACGAGCAGTACTTC.

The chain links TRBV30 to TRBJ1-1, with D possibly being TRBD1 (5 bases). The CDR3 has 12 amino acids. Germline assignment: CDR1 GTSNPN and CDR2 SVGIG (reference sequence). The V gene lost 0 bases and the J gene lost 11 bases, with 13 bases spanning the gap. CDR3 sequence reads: CAWSVPGGRAFF. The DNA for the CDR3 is TGTGCCTGGAGTGTACCGGGGGGTCGCGCTTTCTTT.

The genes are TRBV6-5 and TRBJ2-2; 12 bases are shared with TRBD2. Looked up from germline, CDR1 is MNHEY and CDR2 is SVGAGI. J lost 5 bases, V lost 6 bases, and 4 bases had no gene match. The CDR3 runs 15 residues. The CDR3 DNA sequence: TGTGCCAGCAGGATTACTAGCGGGGGGACCGGGGAGCTGTTTTTT. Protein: CASRITSGGTGELFF.

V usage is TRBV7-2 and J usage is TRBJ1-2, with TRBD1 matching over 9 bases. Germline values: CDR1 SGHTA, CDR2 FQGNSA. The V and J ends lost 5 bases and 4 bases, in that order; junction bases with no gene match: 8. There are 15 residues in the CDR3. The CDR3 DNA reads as TGTGCCAGCAGCGAATCCGGGACAGGGATCTATGGCTACACCTTC. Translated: CASSESGTGIYGYTF.

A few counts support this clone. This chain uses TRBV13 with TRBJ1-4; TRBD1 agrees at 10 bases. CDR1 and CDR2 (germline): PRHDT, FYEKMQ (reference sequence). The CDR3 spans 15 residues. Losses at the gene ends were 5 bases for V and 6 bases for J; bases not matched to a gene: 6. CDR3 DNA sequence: TGTGCCAGCAGCCCCTGGGGACAGGGGTATGAAAAACTGTTTTTT. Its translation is CASSPWGQGYEKLFF. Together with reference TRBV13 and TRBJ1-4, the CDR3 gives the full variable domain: AAGVIQSPRHLIKEKRETATLKCYPIPRHDTVYWYQQGPGQDPQFLISFYEKMQSDKGSIPDRFSAQQFSDYHSELNMSSLELGDSALYFCASSPWGQGYEKLFFGSGTQLSVL.

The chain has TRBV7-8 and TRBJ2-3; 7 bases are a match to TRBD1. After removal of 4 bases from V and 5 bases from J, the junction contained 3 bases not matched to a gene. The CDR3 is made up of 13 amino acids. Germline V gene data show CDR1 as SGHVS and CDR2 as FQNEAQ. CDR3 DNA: TGTGCCAGCAGCTCCGGACAGGTAGATACGCAGTATTTT. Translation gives CASSSGQVDTQYF.

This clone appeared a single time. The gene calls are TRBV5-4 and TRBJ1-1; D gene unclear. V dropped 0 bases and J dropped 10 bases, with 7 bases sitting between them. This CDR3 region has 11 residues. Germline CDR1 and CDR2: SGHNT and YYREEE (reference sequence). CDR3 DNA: TGTGCCAGCAGCTTGGGATCCGTAGCTTTCTTT. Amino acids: CASSLGSVAFF.

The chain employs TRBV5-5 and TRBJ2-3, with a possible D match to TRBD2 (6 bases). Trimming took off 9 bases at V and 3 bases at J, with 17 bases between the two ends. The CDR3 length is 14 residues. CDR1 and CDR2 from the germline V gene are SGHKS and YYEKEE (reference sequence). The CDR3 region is CATRDSWVTDTQYF. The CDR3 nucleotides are TGTGCCACACGGGACTCTTGGGTTACAGATACGCAGTATTTT. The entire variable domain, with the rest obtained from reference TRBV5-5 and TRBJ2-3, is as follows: DAGVTQSPTHLIKTRGQQVTLRCSPISGHKSVSWYQQVLGQGPQFIFQYYEKEERGRGNFPDRFSARQFPNYSSELNVNALLLGDSALYLCATRDSWVTDTQYFGPGTRLTVL.

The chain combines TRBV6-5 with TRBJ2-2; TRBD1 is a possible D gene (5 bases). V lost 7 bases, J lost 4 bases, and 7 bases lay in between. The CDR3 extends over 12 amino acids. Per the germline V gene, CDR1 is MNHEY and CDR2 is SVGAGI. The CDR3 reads CASTGFTGELFF. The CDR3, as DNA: TGTGCCAGCACAGGGTTCACCGGGGAGCTGTTTTTT.

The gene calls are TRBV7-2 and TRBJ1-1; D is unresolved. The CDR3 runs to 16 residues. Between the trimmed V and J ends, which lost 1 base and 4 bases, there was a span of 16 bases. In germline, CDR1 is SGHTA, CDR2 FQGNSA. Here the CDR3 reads CASSLGGLSSVTEAFF. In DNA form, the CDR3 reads TGTGCCAGCAGCTTAGGTGGACTCTCGAGTGTCACTGAAGCTTTCTTT.

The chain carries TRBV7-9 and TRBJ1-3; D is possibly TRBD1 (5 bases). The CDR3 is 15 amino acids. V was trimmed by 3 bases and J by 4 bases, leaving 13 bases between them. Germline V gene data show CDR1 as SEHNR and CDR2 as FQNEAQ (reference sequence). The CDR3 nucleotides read TGTGCCAGCAGCTTGATCGGGGCGGACGGAAACACCATATATTTT. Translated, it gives CASSLIGADGNTIYF.

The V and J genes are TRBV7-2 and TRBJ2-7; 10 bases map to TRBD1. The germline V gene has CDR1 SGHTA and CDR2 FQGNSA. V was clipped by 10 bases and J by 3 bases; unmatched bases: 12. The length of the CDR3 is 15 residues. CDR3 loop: CATSLPGQGYYEQYF. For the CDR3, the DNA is TGTGCCACTAGTCTCCCGGGACAGGGGTACTACGAGCAGTACTTC.

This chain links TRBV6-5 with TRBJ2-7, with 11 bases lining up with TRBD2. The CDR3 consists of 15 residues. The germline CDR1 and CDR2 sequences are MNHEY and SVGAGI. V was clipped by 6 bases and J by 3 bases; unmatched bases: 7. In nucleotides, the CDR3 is TGTGCCAGCAGGGAGACTAGCGGGGATTACTACGAGCAGTACTTC. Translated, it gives CASRETSGDYYEQYF.

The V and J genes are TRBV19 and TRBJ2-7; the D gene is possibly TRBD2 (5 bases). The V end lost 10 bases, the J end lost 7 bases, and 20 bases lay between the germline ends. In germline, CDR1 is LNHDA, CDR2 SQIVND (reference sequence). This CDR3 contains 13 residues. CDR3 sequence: CATTTPGRGEQYF. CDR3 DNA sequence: TGTGCCACTACCACCCCAGGCCGGGGAGAGCAGTACTTC.

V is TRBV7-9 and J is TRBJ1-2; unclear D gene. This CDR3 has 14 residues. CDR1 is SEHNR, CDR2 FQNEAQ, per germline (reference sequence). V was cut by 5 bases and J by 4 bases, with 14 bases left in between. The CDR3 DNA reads TGTGCCAGCAGCACAGCCGGGTCCTTCTATGGCTACACCTTC. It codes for CASSTAGSFYGYTF.

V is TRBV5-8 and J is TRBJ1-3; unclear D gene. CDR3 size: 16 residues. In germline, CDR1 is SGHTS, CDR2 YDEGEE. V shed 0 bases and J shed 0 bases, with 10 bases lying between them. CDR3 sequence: CASSLGQSSSGNTIYF. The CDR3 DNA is TGTGCCAGCAGCTTGGGGCAGTCAAGCTCTGGAAACACCATATATTTT.

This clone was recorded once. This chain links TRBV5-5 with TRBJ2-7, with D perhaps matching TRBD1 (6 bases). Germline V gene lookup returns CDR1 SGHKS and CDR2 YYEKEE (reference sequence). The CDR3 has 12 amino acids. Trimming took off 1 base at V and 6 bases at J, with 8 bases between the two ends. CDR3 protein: CASSLTGPEQYF. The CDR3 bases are TGTGCCAGCAGCTTGACAGGGCCCGAGCAGTACTTC.

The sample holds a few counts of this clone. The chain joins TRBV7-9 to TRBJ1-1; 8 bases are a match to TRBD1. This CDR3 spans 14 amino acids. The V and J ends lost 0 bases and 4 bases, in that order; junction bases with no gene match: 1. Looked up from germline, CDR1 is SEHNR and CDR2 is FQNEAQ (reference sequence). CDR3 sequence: CASSLADRATEAFF. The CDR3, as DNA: TGTGCCAGCAGCTTAGCGGACAGGGCCACTGAAGCTTTCTTT.

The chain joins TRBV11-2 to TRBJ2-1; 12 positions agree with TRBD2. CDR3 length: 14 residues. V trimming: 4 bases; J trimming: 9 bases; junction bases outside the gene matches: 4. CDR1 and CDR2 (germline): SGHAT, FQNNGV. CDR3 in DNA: TGTGCCAGCAGCTCGACTAGCGGGGGTCTTGAGCAGTTCTTC. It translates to CASSSTSGGLEQFF. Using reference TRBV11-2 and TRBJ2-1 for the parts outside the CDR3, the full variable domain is EAGVAQSPRYKIIEKRQSVAFWCNPISGHATLYWYQQILGQGPKLLIQFQNNGVVDDSQLPKDRFSAERLKGVDSTLKIQPAKLEDSAVYLCASSSTSGGLEQFFGPGTRLTVL.

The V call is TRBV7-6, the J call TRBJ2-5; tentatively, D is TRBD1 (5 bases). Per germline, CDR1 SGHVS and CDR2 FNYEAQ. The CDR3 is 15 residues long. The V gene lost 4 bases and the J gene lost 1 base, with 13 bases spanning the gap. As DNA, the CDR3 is TGTGCCAGCAGCTCATCGCAGGGCCCCCAAGAGACCCAGTACTTC. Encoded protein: CASSSSQGPQETQYF.

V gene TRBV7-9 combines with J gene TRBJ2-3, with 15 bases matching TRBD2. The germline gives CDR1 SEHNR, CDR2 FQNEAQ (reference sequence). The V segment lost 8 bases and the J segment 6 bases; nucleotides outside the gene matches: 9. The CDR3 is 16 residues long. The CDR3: CASPPGTSGGSDTQYF. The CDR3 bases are TGTGCCAGCCCCCCCGGGACTAGCGGGGGGTCCGATACGCAGTATTTT.

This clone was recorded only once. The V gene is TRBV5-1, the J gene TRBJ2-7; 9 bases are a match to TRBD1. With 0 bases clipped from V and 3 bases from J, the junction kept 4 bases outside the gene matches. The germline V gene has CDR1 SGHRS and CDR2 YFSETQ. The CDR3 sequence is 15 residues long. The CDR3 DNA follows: TGCGCCAGCAGCTTGGAACAGGGGGCGTTCTACGAGCAGTACTTC. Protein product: CASSLEQGAFYEQYF.

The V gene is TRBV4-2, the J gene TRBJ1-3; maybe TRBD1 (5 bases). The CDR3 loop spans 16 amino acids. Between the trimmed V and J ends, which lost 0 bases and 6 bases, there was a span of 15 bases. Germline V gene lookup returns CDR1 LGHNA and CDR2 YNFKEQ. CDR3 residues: CASSQEGQGRENTIYF. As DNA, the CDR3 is TGTGCCAGCAGCCAAGAAGGGCAGGGTCGGGAAAACACCATATATTTT.